The clone carrying this T cell receptor beta chain was observed once. Its antigen is not identified. TCRdb's copy holds only in-frame clones and misses some; the assay was immunoSEQ multiplex PCR. The sample gives around 150,000 clones, approximately 91% of which show up once; approximately 2% is in the top ten. This specimen comes from a study of T cell responses to AZD1222 COVID-19 vaccine. Regarding the study as a whole: Two doses of AZD1222 preceded a rise in Spike-specific TCR breadth and depth. Nearly half of spike-specific TCRs reportedly go after variant regions that carry no mutations. Spike-wide coverage was observed for vaccine-associated CD4 TCRs, with dominant responses at 160-218 and 743-854.

The sample in question was peripheral blood, obtained 28 days after the second AZD1222 dose. The TCR sequence derives from an adult who received the AZD1222 COVID-19 vaccine.

CDR3 DNA sequence: TGCGCCAGCAGCCCCGAGGGGCTAGCGGGAACCTACGAGCAGTACTTC. Protein: CASSPEGLAGTYEQYF. This rearrangement joins TRBV4-1 to TRBJ2-7; 9 bases align to TRBD2. V shed 4 bases, J shed 2 bases, and the junction held 9 bases outside the gene matches. Germline values: CDR1 MGHRA, CDR2 YSYEKL. CDR3 size: 16 residues.